Shown below are 16 T cell receptor beta chains from a single sample sequenced in a study of blood T cell repertoires in COVID-19. Sequenced by immunoSEQ multiplex PCR; TCRdb stores in-frame clones only, minus some. The sample carries about 68,000 clones, approximately 86% recorded once. Sequencing was done on a sample of peripheral blood. These receptors came from a woman aged 55-69 years with acute or convalescent COVID-19.

The chain is built from TRBV20-1 and TRBJ2-7; the D gene is possibly TRBD1 (5 bases). The germline V gene has CDR1 DFQATT and CDR2 SNEGSKA (reference sequence). Trimming took off 3 bases at V and 0 bases at J, with 12 bases between the two ends. CDR3 size: 14 residues. DNA of the CDR3: TGCAGTGCTAGTCGAGCAGGGATCTCCTACGAGCAGTACTTC. Translation gives CSASRAGISYEQYF.

The chain links TRBV6-5 to TRBJ1-2; no definite D call. Germline CDR1 reads MNHEY; CDR2 reads SVGAGI. This CDR3 comprises 12 residues. The V gene lost 8 bases and the J gene lost 10 bases, with 17 bases spanning the gap. This CDR3 is CASLSPSRLYTF. For the CDR3, the DNA is TGTGCCAGCTTGAGCCCATCTCGCCTCTACACCTTC.

CDR3 DNA: TGCGCCAGCAGCCCCCGGAGACTCACTGAAGCTTTCTTT. This gives the protein CASSPRRLTEAFF. The chain couples TRBV4-1 to TRBJ1-1; D gene ambiguous. Trimming took 4 bases from V and 4 from J, leaving 10 bases between them. Germline assignment: CDR1 MGHRA and CDR2 YSYEKL. CDR3 length: 13 amino acids.

The chain recombines TRBV7-2 with TRBJ2-2; D remains unclear. V gave up 3 bases and J gave up 5 bases, with 10 bases separating them. CDR1 is SGHTA and CDR2 is FQGNSA in the germline V gene. The CDR3 has 14 amino acids. The CDR3 DNA is TGTGCCAGCAGCTTGTTCCTTGAGACCGGGGAGCTGTTTTTT. Protein: CASSLFLETGELFF.

The chain recombines TRBV7-8 with TRBJ1-3, with TRBD1 identical over 9 bases. The ends lost 1 base at V and 4 bases at J; junction bases unmatched: 8. Germline CDR1 and CDR2: SGHVS and FQNEAQ. CDR3 length equals 17 residues. The CDR3 nucleotides read TGTGCCAGCAGCTTAGTGGGACAGGGAGTTGGAGGAAACACCATATATTTT. It codes for CASSLVGQGVGGNTIYF. Together with reference TRBV7-8 and TRBJ1-3, the CDR3 gives the full variable domain: GAGVSQSPRYKVAKRGQDVALRCDPISGHVSLFWYQQALGQGPEFLTYFQNEAQLDKSGLPSDRFFAERPEGSVSTLKIQRTQQEDSAVYLCASSLVGQGVGGNTIYFGEGSWLTVV.

The genes are TRBV4-2 and TRBJ1-2; tentative D call: TRBD1 (5 bases). V dropped 0 bases and J dropped 8 bases, with 16 bases sitting between them. The CDR3 loop spans 15 amino acids. Germline V gene sequence: CDR1 LGHNA, CDR2 YNFKEQ. The CDR3 DNA reads as TGTGCCAGCAGCCAAGATGGAGCCGGGGCGGGAGGCTACACCTTC. Amino acids: CASSQDGAGAGGYTF.

The chain has TRBV3-1 (or the pseudogene TRBV3-2) and TRBJ2-5; 15 bases are a match to TRBD2. Germline loops: CDR1 LGHDT, CDR2 YNNKEL (reference sequence). This CDR3 comprises 15 residues. V trimming: 9 bases; J trimming: 5 bases; junction bases outside the gene matches: 7. Here the CDR3 DNA reads TGTGCCAGTCGGACTAGCGGGAGGGCGGGGGAGACCCAGTACTTC. The encoded protein is CASRTSGRAGETQYF.

The chain recombines TRBV27 with TRBJ1-5, with D hard to call. This CDR3 comprises 13 residues. V lost 3 bases, J lost 5 bases, and 8 bases lay in between. CDR1 and CDR2 from the germline V gene are MNHEY and SMNVEV (reference sequence). The CDR3 protein is CASSLREDQPQHF. The CDR3 DNA sequence: TGTGCCAGCAGTTTGCGGGAAGATCAGCCCCAGCATTTT.

V and J are TRBV29-1 and TRBJ1-1, with 8 bases that match TRBD1. This CDR3 has 14 amino acids. J gave up 4 bases and V 6 bases, and 10 bases lay outside the gene matches. The germline V gene encodes CDR1 SQVTM and CDR2 ANQGSEA. In nucleotides, the CDR3 is TGCAGCGTACGATTTTCGACAGGGGCCACTGAAGCTTTCTTT. Encoded protein: CSVRFSTGATEAFF.

The rearrangement joins TRBV5-4 to TRBJ2-3, with 11 bases aligning to TRBD2. Germline CDR1 SGHNT, CDR2 YYREEE (reference sequence). V trimming: 2 bases; J trimming: 1 base; junction bases outside the gene matches: 9. The CDR3 spans 18 residues. The CDR3 DNA reads TGTGCCAGCAGCTTACCATTCGGGACTAGCGGCCGCACAGATACGCAGTATTTT. Translated, it gives CASSLPFGTSGRTDTQYF.

The V gene is TRBV28, the J gene TRBJ2-7, with D hard to call. Trimming cost V 8 bases and J 2 bases, with 4 bases left between them. Germline V gives CDR1 MDHEN, CDR2 SYDVKM. The CDR3 spans 10 residues. CDR3 region: CASGPYEQYF. Written as DNA, the CDR3 is TGTGCCAGCGGCCCCTACGAGCAGTACTTC.

The chain is built from TRBV2 and TRBJ1-3; D gene uncertain. This CDR3 has 14 amino acids. Germline CDR1 and CDR2: SNHLY and FYNNEI. Trimming shortened V by 6 bases and J by 1 base, and 10 bases separated the two germline ends. The CDR3 DNA sequence: TGTGCCAGCAGCGACGACATTTCTGGAAACACCATATATTTT. Translation gives CASSDDISGNTIYF.

The chain has TRBV7-3 and TRBJ1-6, with TRBD1 identical over 7 bases. The CDR3 has 20 amino acids. Germline CDR1 SGHTA, CDR2 FQGTGA. With 1 base clipped from V and 0 bases from J, the junction kept 12 bases outside the gene matches. The CDR3 here is CASSLRTGTVLSSYNSPLHF. CDR3 bases: TGTGCCAGCAGCTTAAGGACCGGGACAGTACTCAGCTCCTATAATTCACCCCTCCACTTT.

V usage is TRBV7-8 and J usage is TRBJ1-4; 8 bases fit TRBD1. Germline V gives CDR1 SGHVS, CDR2 FQNEAQ. Trimming at V came to 1 base and at J to 3 bases, leaving 1 base not matched to a gene. The length of the CDR3 is 15 residues. The CDR3 DNA is TGTGCCAGCAGCTTAGGGGGACAGGCTAATGAAAAACTGTTTTTT. It yields the protein CASSLGGQANEKLFF.

The chain has TRBV5-1 and TRBJ2-3; a possible D gene is TRBD2 (6 bases). The length of the CDR3 is 15 residues. CDR1 and CDR2 from the germline V gene are SGHRS and YFSETQ. Trimming stripped 2 bases from V and 0 bases from J, with 10 bases between. CDR3 region: CASSFGGTSTDTQYF. For the CDR3, the DNA is TGCGCCAGCAGCTTCGGCGGGACGAGCACAGATACGCAGTATTTT.

The J gene is TRBJ1-1, the V gene TRBV3-1 (or the pseudogene TRBV3-2); perhaps TRBD1 as D (5 bases). Germline lookup yields CDR1 LGHDT and CDR2 YNNKEL (reference sequence). This CDR3 is built from 12 residues. Trimming left V 4 bases short and J 7 bases short, with 10 bases between. The CDR3, as DNA: TGTGCCAGCAGCCCCCTTGACAGTGAAGCTTTCTTT. Translated: CASSPLDSEAFF.